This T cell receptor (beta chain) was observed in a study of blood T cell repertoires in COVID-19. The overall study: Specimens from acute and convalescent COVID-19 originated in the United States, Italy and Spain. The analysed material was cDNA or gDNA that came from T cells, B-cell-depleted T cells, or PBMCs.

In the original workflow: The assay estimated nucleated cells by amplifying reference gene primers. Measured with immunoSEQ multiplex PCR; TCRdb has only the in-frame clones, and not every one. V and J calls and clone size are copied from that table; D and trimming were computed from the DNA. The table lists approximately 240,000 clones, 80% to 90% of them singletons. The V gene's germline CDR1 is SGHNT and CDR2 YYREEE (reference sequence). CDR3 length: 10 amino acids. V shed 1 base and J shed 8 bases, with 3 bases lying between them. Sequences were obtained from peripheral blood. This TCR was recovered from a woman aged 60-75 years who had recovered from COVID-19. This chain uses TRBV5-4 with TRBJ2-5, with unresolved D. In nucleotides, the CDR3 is TGTGCCAGCAGCTTGCCTACCCAGTACTTC. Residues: CASSLPTQYF.